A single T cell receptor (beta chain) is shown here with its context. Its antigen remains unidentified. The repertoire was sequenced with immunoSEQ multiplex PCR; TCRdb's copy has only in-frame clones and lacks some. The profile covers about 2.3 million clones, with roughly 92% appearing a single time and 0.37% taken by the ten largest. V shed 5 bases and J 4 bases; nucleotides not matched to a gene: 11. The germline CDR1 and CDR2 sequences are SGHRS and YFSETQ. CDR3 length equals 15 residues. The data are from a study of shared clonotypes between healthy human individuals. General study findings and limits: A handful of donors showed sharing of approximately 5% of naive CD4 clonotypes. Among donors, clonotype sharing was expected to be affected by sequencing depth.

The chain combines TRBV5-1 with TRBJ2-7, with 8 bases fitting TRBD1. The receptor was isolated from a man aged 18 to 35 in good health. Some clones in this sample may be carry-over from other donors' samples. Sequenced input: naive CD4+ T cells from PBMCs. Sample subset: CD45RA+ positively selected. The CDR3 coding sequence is TGCGCCAGCAGGGGCGGGACAGGCGGGGCATACGAGCAGTACTTC. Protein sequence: CASRGGTGGAYEQYF.